The TCR beta chain under discussion was sequenced for a study of blood T cell repertoires in COVID-19. Study summary: Some COVID-19 samples were acute and others convalescent; all came from the United States, Italy and Spain. Nucleic acid was either cDNA or gDNA, and it came from T cells, B-cell-depleted T cells, or PBMCs.

Assay used: immunoSEQ multiplex PCR; TCRdb lists only in-frame clones, some missing. The sample shows 150,000 to 200,000 clones, about 85% of them seen only once. The CDR3 consists of 16 residues. V shed 4 bases and J 7 bases; nucleotides not matched to a gene: 13. CDR1 and CDR2 (germline): SGHRS, YFSETQ. The sequencing sample was made of peripheral blood. The receptor's source is a man younger than 35 with acute or convalescent COVID-19. This rearrangement joins TRBV5-1 to TRBJ1-2, with 10 bases fitting TRBD1. The CDR3 nucleotides are TGCGCCAGCAGCGGAACCGGGACAGGGGAGATAAGTGGCTACACCTTC. It specifies CASSGTGTGEISGYTF.